This T cell receptor (beta chain) was obtained from a study of blood T cell repertoires in COVID-19. Study-level information: Samples came from the United States, Italy and Spain, spanning acute and convalescent COVID-19. T cells, B-cell-depleted T cells, or PBMCs provided the cDNA or gDNA that served as material.

Germline V gives CDR1 SGHAT, CDR2 FQDESV (reference sequence). The CDR3 has 14 residues. Trimming cost V 3 bases and J 4 bases; bases outside gene matches: 4. TCRdb keeps only in-frame clones here, not all; method: immunoSEQ multiplex PCR. In the table there are over 200,000 clones, over 75% of which are singletons. This chain joins TRBV11-1 and TRBJ2-7; 9 bases are shared with TRBD2. The receptor was derived from a woman aged 25-40 years with acute or convalescent COVID-19. The specimen sequenced was peripheral blood. The CDR3 nucleotides read TGTGCCAGCAGCTTTGCGGGAGGGCCTTACGAGCAGTACTTC. Protein sequence: CASSFAGGPYEQYF.